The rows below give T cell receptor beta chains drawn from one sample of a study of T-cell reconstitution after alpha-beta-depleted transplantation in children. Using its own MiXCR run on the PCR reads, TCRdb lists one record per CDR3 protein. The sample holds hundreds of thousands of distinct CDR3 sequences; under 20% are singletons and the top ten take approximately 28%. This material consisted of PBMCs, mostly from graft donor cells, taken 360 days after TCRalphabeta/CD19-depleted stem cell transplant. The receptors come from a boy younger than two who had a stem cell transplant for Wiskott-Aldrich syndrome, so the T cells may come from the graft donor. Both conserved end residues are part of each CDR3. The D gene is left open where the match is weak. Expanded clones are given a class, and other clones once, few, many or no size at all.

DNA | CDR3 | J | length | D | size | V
TGTGCCAACCCCCGGGACAGGGGATCCCCTAACTATGGCTACACCTTC | CANPRDRGSPNYGYTF | TRBJ1-2 | 16 | TRBD1 | . | TRBV6-1
TGCAGCGCCGGGACAGGGCATGAAAAACTGTTTTTT | CSAGTGHEKLFF | TRBJ1-4 | 12 | TRBD1 | . | TRBV29-1
TGTGCCAGCAGTTTAACCCCGGATGGCACTGAAGCTTTCTTT | CASSLTPDGTEAFF | TRBJ1-1 | 14 | . | few | TRBV12-3/TRBV12-4
TGTGCCAGCAGCTTAGCTCCGGTGAAGCGGGAGGTGCACAATGAGCAGTTCTTC | CASSLAPVKREVHNEQFF | TRBJ2-1 | 18 | TRBD2 | . | TRBV11-1
TGTGCCATCAGTGAGTCGACAGGGCCGTCCTCTGGTACGCAGTATTTT | CAISESTGPSSGTQYF | TRBJ2-3 | 16 | TRBD1 | . | TRBV10-3
TGTGCCATCGGGGACGGGGACAATGAGCAGTTCTTC | CAIGDGDNEQFF | TRBJ2-1 | 12 | . | few | TRBV10-3
TGTGCCAGCAGCCCCTTGACAGGCTTCTACGAGCAGTACTTC | CASSPLTGFYEQYF | TRBJ2-7 | 14 | . | . | TRBV9
TGTGCCAGCAGGAAGGGGGGTACAGGGTTGAGAGATACGCAGTATTTT | CASRKGGTGLRDTQYF | TRBJ2-3 | 16 | . | . | TRBV6-1
TGTGCCATCAGCCTCGACAGGGGGAAAGAGACCCAGTACTTC | CAISLDRGKETQYF | TRBJ2-5 | 14 | TRBD1 | . | TRBV10-3
TGCAGTGCTGCGCCGGGACCCCTGAAGCAGTTCTTC | CSAAPGPLKQFF | TRBJ2-1 | 12 | . | few | TRBV20-1
TGTGCCAGCAGTGTGGGACTAGGAGACGAGCAGTTCTTC | CASSVGLGDEQFF | TRBJ2-1 | 13 | TRBD2 | few | TRBV2
TGTGCCAGCAGTTTCAGGGATTATAATTCACCCCTCCACTTT | CASSFRDYNSPLHF | TRBJ1-6 | 14 | . | few | TRBV6-5
TGTGCCAGCAGCCGTGGACAGGGGTTTAATGAGCAGTTCTTC | CASSRGQGFNEQFF | TRBJ2-1 | 14 | TRBD1 | . | TRBV25-1
TGCAGTGCTAGAGGGCGGCCCTACGAGCAGTACTTC | CSARGRPYEQYF | TRBJ2-7 | 12 | . | few | TRBV20-1
TGCGCCAGCAGCCAAGAGGGACTCGCCGCCCCGCCCCAGCATTTT | CASSQEGLAAPPQHF | TRBJ1-5 | 15 | . | few | TRBV4-1
TGCGCCAGCAGCCAAGTCAGCAGGGCTAGCACAGATACGCAGTATTTT | CASSQVSRASTDTQYF | TRBJ2-3 | 16 | . | . | TRBV4-1
TGCGCCAGCAGCCCTCGAATAGGGGATCAGCCCCAGCATTTT | CASSPRIGDQPQHF | TRBJ1-5 | 14 | . | . | TRBV4-1
TGTGCCAGCAGCGTCTTAGCGATCCGCCATGGAGATACGCAGTATTTT | CASSVLAIRHGDTQYF | TRBJ2-3 | 16 | . | few | TRBV7-6
TGCAGTGCTAGGAAGCAGGGCACAGATACGCAGTATTTT | CSARKQGTDTQYF | TRBJ2-3 | 13 | . | few | TRBV20-1
TGTGCCAGCAGCTTAGGGCTAAGAAGCTCCTACAATGAGCAGTTCTTC | CASSLGLRSSYNEQFF | TRBJ2-1 | 16 | . | few | TRBV7-2
TGTGCCAGCAGTGACCGGGACAGGTGGCTCTATGGCTACACCTTC | CASSDRDRWLYGYTF | TRBJ1-2 | 15 | TRBD1 | . | TRBV12-3/TRBV12-4
TGCGCCAGCAGCCAAGCGGGGCGACAGGGCGGCTACAATGAGCAGTTCTTC | CASSQAGRQGGYNEQFF | TRBJ2-1 | 17 | TRBD1 | few | TRBV4-1
TGCGCCAGCAGCCCGTGGGGGGACTATGGCTACACCTTC | CASSPWGDYGYTF | TRBJ1-2 | 13 | . | . | TRBV5-1
TGTGCCAGCAGTTTAGCGTTTGAGGGAGACTACGAGCAGTACTTC | CASSLAFEGDYEQYF | TRBJ2-7 | 15 | . | few | TRBV12-3/TRBV12-4
TGCGCCAGCCGTCCCAGGGTCGCGAACACCGGGGAGCTGTTTTTT | CASRPRVANTGELFF | TRBJ2-2 | 15 | . | few | TRBV5-1
TGCGCCAGCAGCTCCGACAGTTTCTACAATGAGCAGTTCTTC | CASSSDSFYNEQFF | TRBJ2-1 | 14 | . | . | TRBV5-1
TGTGCCAGCAGCTTAAAGGTCTCTGGGGCCAACGTCCTGACTTTC | CASSLKVSGANVLTF | TRBJ2-6 | 15 | . | few | TRBV7-2
TGTGCCAGCAGTTCCGGGACAGGGGGTCCCTACGAGCAGTACTTC | CASSSGTGGPYEQYF | TRBJ2-7 | 15 | TRBD1 | few | TRBV5-6
TGTGCCAGTAGTCCCTACTCGACTAGCGTACTCCCCACCGAGCAGTACTTC | CASSPYSTSVLPTEQYF | TRBJ2-7 | 17 | TRBD2 | . | TRBV19
TGTGCCAGCAGTTTAGGGGCAGTTAATTATGGCTACACCTTC | CASSLGAVNYGYTF | TRBJ1-2 | 14 | . | few | TRBV12-3/TRBV12-4
TGCGCCAGCAGCCAAGATTGGCGAACTAGCTGGGATGAGCAGTTCTTC | CASSQDWRTSWDEQFF | TRBJ2-1 | 16 | . | . | TRBV4-1
TGTGCCAGCAGGGGGGGTCCCCTATCCTACGAGCAGTACTTC | CASRGGPLSYEQYF | TRBJ2-7 | 14 | . | few | TRBV7-2
TGTGCCAGCAGCTTCCTAGCGGGAGCTATTCAAGAGACCCAGTACTTC | CASSFLAGAIQETQYF | TRBJ2-5 | 16 | TRBD2 | few | TRBV5-6
TGTGCCAGCAGTTACTTTCCGCGGAGCTCCTATAATTCACCCCTCCACTTT | CASSYFPRSSYNSPLHF | TRBJ1-6 | 17 | . | . | TRBV6-5
TGTGCCAGCAGTTCACCCAACAGGGAGGGTGCTGAAGCTTTCTTT | CASSSPNREGAEAFF | TRBJ1-1 | 15 | . | . | TRBV6-5
TGTGCCAGCAAGCGAGGAGCGGGAGATCTCCCCAACAGGACCCAGTACTTC | CASKRGAGDLPNRTQYF | TRBJ2-5 | 17 | TRBD2 | few | TRBV2
TGCAGCGCCGGAGGGGGGGAGCAGTTCTTC | CSAGGGEQFF | TRBJ2-1 | 10 | . | . | TRBV29-1
TGTGCCAGCAGCCAAGCATGGAATCAGCCCCAGCATTTT | CASSQAWNQPQHF | TRBJ1-5 | 13 | . | few | TRBV14
TGTGCCAGCAGCGTATTCTCCGGGGACAGGGGATGGGCTGGGGCCAACGTCCTGACTTTC | CASSVFSGDRGWAGANVLTF | TRBJ2-6 | 20 | TRBD1 | few | TRBV11-1
TGTGCCAGCAGTTTCGGGACAGCCAACCCCGTGGGGGGCTACACCTTC | CASSFGTANPVGGYTF | TRBJ1-2 | 16 | TRBD1 | few | TRBV6-5
TGTGCCAGCAGTGTCACAGCGAATGAGCAGTTCTTC | CASSVTANEQFF | TRBJ2-1 | 12 | . | . | TRBV27
TGTGCCAGCACCTCAGGCGACTACAGGACCAAAAACATTCAGTACTTC | CASTSGDYRTKNIQYF | TRBJ2-4 | 16 | . | . | TRBV11-2
TGCGCCAGTTGCCGCAGTCTAGCCGCCACCGGGGAGCTGTTTTTT | CASCRSLAATGELFF | TRBJ2-2 | 15 | . | few | TRBV5-1
TGCGCCAGCAGCTTAGGACTAGCAGCTCCCTACGAGCAGTACTTC | CASSLGLAAPYEQYF | TRBJ2-7 | 15 | TRBD2 | few | TRBV5-1
TGTGCCAGCGGGGACCCCGGGCACAATGAGCAGTTCTTC | CASGDPGHNEQFF | TRBJ2-1 | 13 | . | few | TRBV7-6
TGTGCCAGCAGCCTCCGACGGACCATGAACACTGAAGCTTTCTTT | CASSLRRTMNTEAFF | TRBJ1-1 | 15 | . | . | TRBV14
TGCAGTGCTAGAGTACGGGTACTAGAGACCCAGTACTTC | CSARVRVLETQYF | TRBJ2-5 | 13 | . | . | TRBV20-1
TGTGCCAGCAGCTTTAAACGGGAGGGCCTGGACAATGAGCAGTTCTTC | CASSFKREGLDNEQFF | TRBJ2-1 | 16 | TRBD2 | . | TRBV7-2
TGCAGTGCGTCGGGACTCAAAGAGACCCAGTACTTC | CSASGLKETQYF | TRBJ2-5 | 12 | . | . | TRBV20-1
TGCAGTGCCGCGCCGGGACAGCGACGCGTTTTT | CSAAPGQRRVF | TRBJ1-4 | 11 | TRBD1 | . | TRBV20-1
TGCGCCAGCAGCCAAGATGGTTCGCGGGGATACAATGAGCAGTTCTTC | CASSQDGSRGYNEQFF | TRBJ2-1 | 16 | . | many | TRBV4-3
TGTGCCAGCAGCTTTGGGCGGCCCTCAGGTGAAAAACTGTTTTTT | CASSFGRPSGEKLFF | TRBJ1-4 | 15 | . | few | TRBV5-4
TGCGCCAGCGTTCCGGGACTAGCGGCCCCCGGGGGCTCCTACAATGAGCAGTTCTTC | CASVPGLAAPGGSYNEQFF | TRBJ2-1 | 19 | TRBD2 | . | TRBV23-1
TGTGCCAGCAGTCCACCGGGGGGCCGCCTCAATGAGCAGTTCTTC | CASSPPGGRLNEQFF | TRBJ2-1 | 15 | . | few | TRBV12-3/TRBV12-4
TGTGCCACCAGTGATTTGACAGGGGATGAGCAGTTCTTC | CATSDLTGDEQFF | TRBJ2-1 | 13 | TRBD1 | few | TRBV24-1
TGTGCCAGCAGCTTAGGGCCGGGACCTTACGAGCAGTACTTC | CASSLGPGPYEQYF | TRBJ2-7 | 14 | . | many | TRBV7-9
TGTGCCAGCAGCGAATTGACAGGGTCCGGGGAGCTGTTTTTT | CASSELTGSGELFF | TRBJ2-2 | 14 | TRBD1 | many | TRBV3-1